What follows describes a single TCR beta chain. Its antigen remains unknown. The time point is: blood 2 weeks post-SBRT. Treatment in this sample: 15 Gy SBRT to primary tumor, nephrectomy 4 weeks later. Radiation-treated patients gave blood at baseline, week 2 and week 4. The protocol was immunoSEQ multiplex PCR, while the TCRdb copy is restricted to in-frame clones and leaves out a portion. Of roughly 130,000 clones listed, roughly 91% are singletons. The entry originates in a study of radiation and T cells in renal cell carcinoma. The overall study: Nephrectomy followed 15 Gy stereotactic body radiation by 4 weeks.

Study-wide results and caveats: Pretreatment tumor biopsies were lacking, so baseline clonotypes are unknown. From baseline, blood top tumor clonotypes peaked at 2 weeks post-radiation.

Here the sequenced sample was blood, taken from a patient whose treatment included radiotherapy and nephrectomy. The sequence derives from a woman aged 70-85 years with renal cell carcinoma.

In DNA, the CDR3 is TGTGCCTGGAGTGCAGGGGTGGGTCAGCCCCAGCATTTT. Translating gives CAWSAGVGQPQHF. The J gene is TRBJ1-5, the V gene TRBV30; TRBD1 might be the D (6 bases). CDR1 is GTSNPN and CDR2 is SVGIG in the germline V gene (reference sequence). V was pared by 1 base and J by 6 bases, with 10 bases between. The CDR3 has 13 amino acids.